These 22 T cell receptor beta chains originate from one sample sequenced in a study of T cell repertoires in cytomegalovirus infection. These receptors' targets are unknown. MiXCR was run by TCRdb on the reads, yielding one entry per CDR3 protein. The data contain about 920,000 distinct CDR3 sequences, about a third of them singletons. The source material was cultured CD8+ T cells from PBMCs, sampled from culture after CMV antigen stimulation. The receptors derive from a human donor in good health (CMV status not recorded). Some clones in this sample may be carry-over from other donors' samples.

CDR3 residues: CASSIRDRLFHSFTEAFF. The CDR3 nucleotides are TGTGCCAGCAGCATCCGGGACAGGCTTTTTCATTCCTTCACTGAAGCTTTCTTT. The chain links TRBV5-8 to TRBJ1-1; 8 bases align to TRBD1. Germline CDR1 SGHTS, CDR2 YDEGEE. The CDR3 consists of 18 residues. V was pared by 4 bases and J by 4 bases, with 18 bases of the junction left unmatched.

This chain uses TRBV19 with TRBJ2-1; tentatively, D is TRBD2 (7 bases). The CDR3 sequence is 19 residues long. The V and J ends lost 2 bases and 5 bases respectively, with 25 bases between them. The germline V gene has CDR1 LNHDA and CDR2 SQIVND (reference sequence). The chain's CDR3 is CASSINGGRRGEINNEQFF. The CDR3 coding sequence is TGTGCCAGTAGTATAAACGGGGGGCGGCGAGGGGAAATCAACAATGAGCAGTTCTTC. Variable domain in full (rest from reference TRBV19 and TRBJ2-1): DGGITQSPKYLFRKEGQNVTLSCEQNLNHDAMYWYRQDPGQGLRLIYYSQIVNDFQKGDIAEGYSVSREKKESFPLTVTSAQKNPTAFYLCASSINGGRRGEINNEQFFGPGTRLTVL.

This clonotype has at least ten counts. This rearrangement joins TRBV12-3 or TRBV12-4 to TRBJ1-5, with 7 bases lining up with TRBD1. This CDR3 has 14 amino acids. Germline trimming cut 6 bases from V and 1 base from J; bases unmatched to any gene: 3. This CDR3 reads CASREGASNQPQHF. In nucleotides, the CDR3 is TGTGCCAGCAGGGAGGGGGCCAGCAATCAGCCCCAGCATTTT.

The chain joins TRBV6-1 to TRBJ2-7, with D tentatively TRBD2 (7 bases). Germline CDR1 reads MNHNS; CDR2 reads SASEGT. The CDR3 sequence is 13 residues long. Trimming cost V 8 bases and J 5 bases, with 16 bases left between them. CDR3 region: CASSGGGVNEQYF. The CDR3, as DNA: TGTGCCAGCTCCGGAGGGGGGGTGAACGAGCAGTACTTC.

The gene calls are TRBV5-8 and TRBJ2-1, with D perhaps assigned TRBD1 or TRBD2 (5 bases each). Germline V lookup: CDR1 SGHTS, CDR2 YDEGEE. This CDR3 is built from 15 residues. V was trimmed by 3 bases and J by 1 base, leaving 11 bases between them. CDR3 bases: TGTGCCAGCAGCTCCCTCGGGGCTTCCTACAATGAGCAGTTCTTC. The encoded protein is CASSSLGASYNEQFF.

The chain's CDR3 is CATSDRRLNEQFF. The CDR3 DNA reads as TGTGCCACCAGTGACCGACGGCTCAATGAGCAGTTCTTC. This chain joins TRBV24-1 and TRBJ2-1; D not certain. The V end lost 4 bases, the J end lost 6 bases, and 9 bases lay between the germline ends. This CDR3 contains 13 residues. Germline assignment: CDR1 KGHDR and CDR2 SFDVKD.

This clonotype was picked up a small number of times. This chain links TRBV12-3 or TRBV12-4 with TRBJ1-1; no clear D gene. V lost 3 bases, J lost 6 bases, and 8 bases lay in between. The CDR3 consists of 12 residues. In DNA, the CDR3 is TGTGCCAGCAGTTTTGAGGGTCCTGAAGCTTTCTTT. Its translation is CASSFEGPEAFF.

A few counts support this clonotype. The chain couples TRBV27 to TRBJ1-1; tentative D call: TRBD1 (6 bases). CDR3 length equals 14 residues. CDR1 is MNHEY, CDR2 SMNVEV, per germline (reference sequence). The V end lost 6 bases, the J end lost 5 bases, and 16 bases lay between the germline ends. In DNA form, the CDR3 reads TGTGCCAGCAGCTGGGGAAGTAGGGGGACTGAAGCTTTCTTT. This sequence encodes CASSWGSRGTEAFF.

This clonotype was seen a handful of times. The chain employs TRBV6-4 and TRBJ1-5; 9 bases agree with TRBD1. V was clipped by 3 bases and J by 8 bases; unmatched bases: 11. The germline gives CDR1 MRHNA, CDR2 SNTAGT. The CDR3 spans 16 residues. DNA of the CDR3: TGTGCCAGCAGTGAGGGGGGACAGGGCGTTTGGAAGCCCCAGCATTTT. This codes for CASSEGGQGVWKPQHF.

The genes are TRBV7-9 and TRBJ2-7; D tentatively fits TRBD1 or TRBD2 (5 bases each). The V gene's germline CDR1 is SEHNR and CDR2 FQNEAQ (reference sequence). V lost 4 bases to trimming and J lost 6 bases, with 16 bases between them. This CDR3 region has 14 residues. CDR3 loop: CASSSSGLRGEQYV. In DNA form, the CDR3 reads TGTGCCAGCAGCTCCTCCGGATTGAGGGGCGAGCAGTACGTC.

This clonotype has a handful of counts. V usage is TRBV4-1 and J usage is TRBJ1-1, with a tentative D call TRBD1 (6 bases). CDR1 and CDR2 from the germline V gene are MGHRA and YSYEKL. The CDR3 has 15 amino acids. V dropped 1 base and J dropped 1 base, with 10 bases sitting between them. CDR3 sequence reads: CASSQVVRGNTEAFF. The CDR3 DNA follows: TGCGCCAGCAGCCAAGTTGTCAGGGGGAACACTGAAGCTTTCTTT.

This rearrangement joins TRBV7-9 to TRBJ2-4; the match to TRBD1 covers 8 bases. CDR3 length: 15 amino acids. Germline assignment: CDR1 SEHNR and CDR2 FQNEAQ (reference sequence). Losses at the gene ends were 7 bases for V and 10 bases for J; bases not matched to a gene: 15. DNA for the CDR3: TGTGCCAGCACCCCCCCCGGGACAGGAGAAGGGATTCAGTACTTC. Its protein is CASTPPGTGEGIQYF.

This clonotype was seen many times. The genes are TRBV7-6 and TRBJ2-3, with D unclear. There are 16 residues in the CDR3. Germline assignment: CDR1 SGHVS and CDR2 FNYEAQ. Trimming shortened V by 5 bases and J by 1 base, and 16 bases separated the two germline ends. The CDR3 sequence: CASSLKPRSRTDTQYF. The DNA of the CDR3 is TGTGCCAGCAGCCTTAAGCCCCGCAGCCGCACAGATACGCAGTATTTT.

The rearrangement links TRBV6-1 to TRBJ1-1; possible D gene TRBD1, 5 bases. Trimming shortened V by 10 bases and J by 1 base, and 16 bases separated the two germline ends. The length of the CDR3 is 14 residues. Per the germline V gene, CDR1 is MNHNS and CDR2 is SASEGT. In DNA form, the CDR3 reads TGTGCCAACTGTCTCAGGGCAACGAACACTGAAGCTTTCTTT. Translating gives CANCLRATNTEAFF.

In its sample, this clonotype was seen a few times. V usage is TRBV2 and J usage is TRBJ1-3; maybe TRBD1 (5 bases). The germline V gene encodes CDR1 SNHLY and CDR2 FYNNEI. This CDR3 region has 15 residues. Trimming took 5 bases from V and 0 from J, leaving 11 bases between them. CDR3 bases: TGTGCCAGCAGTACGGACATCCCCTCTGGAAACACCATATATTTT. Translating gives CASSTDIPSGNTIYF.

This clonotype was seen only a few times. The chain is built from TRBV28 and TRBJ2-7; no clear D gene. The CDR3 covers 12 residues. Germline-derived CDR1 and CDR2 are MDHEN and SYDVKM. Trimming left V 4 bases short and J 3 bases short, with 7 bases between. The CDR3 protein is CASSSYSYEQYV. CDR3 nucleotides: TGTGCCAGCAGTTCTTATAGCTACGAGCAGTACGTC.

With respect to this clonotype: This may arise from a read error, as a much more abundant clone is one base away. The chain has TRBV9 and TRBJ1-1; D gene ambiguous. The germline CDR1 and CDR2 sequences are SGDLS and YYNGEE. The V end was cut by 0 bases, the J end by 1 base, with 7 bases between. The CDR3 is made up of 14 amino acids. The CDR3 region has the DNA TGTGCCAGCAGCGTAGAGGGTAAGAACACTGAAGCTTTCTTT. It is translated as CASSVEGKNTEAFF.

This clonotype was recorded at least ten times. The V call is TRBV7-2, the J call TRBJ1-5; 7 bases line up with TRBD1. The CDR3 totals 15 residues. CDR1 and CDR2 from the germline V gene are SGHTA and FQGNSA. Trimming took 2 bases from V and 7 from J; bases not matched to a gene: 8. CDR3 DNA sequence: TGTGCCAGCAGCTTAACCGGGACAGCAAGACAGCCCCAGCATTTT. It specifies CASSLTGTARQPQHF. Using reference TRBV7-2 and TRBJ1-5 for the parts outside the CDR3, the full variable domain is GAGVSQSPSNKVTEKGKDVELRCDPISGHTALYWYRQSLGQGLEFLIYFQGNSAPDKSGLPSDRFSAERTGGSVSTLTIQRTQQEDSAVYLCASSLTGTARQPQHFGDGTRLSIL.

In this sample, this clonotype turned up many times. The chain joins TRBV7-9 to TRBJ1-4, with D possibly being TRBD1 (5 bases). The CDR3 consists of 16 residues. The V end was cut by 1 base, the J end by 8 bases, with 17 bases between. Germline V gene data show CDR1 as SEHNR and CDR2 as FQNEAQ (reference sequence). The CDR3 loop is CASSLVGRRTYEKLFF. The CDR3, as DNA: TGTGCCAGCAGCTTAGTTGGGCGGAGGACATACGAAAAACTGTTTTTT.

This chain joins TRBV27 and TRBJ2-7; TRBD1 matches at 7 bases. The CDR3 runs to 16 residues. Germline V gene sequence: CDR1 MNHEY, CDR2 SMNVEV (reference sequence). With 5 bases clipped from V and 2 bases from J, the junction kept 12 bases outside the gene matches. DNA for the CDR3: TGTGCCAGCAGTCCCTGGGCTAGAGGGGGCCCCTACGAGCAGTACTTC. Its protein product is CASSPWARGGPYEQYF.

This chain joins TRBV6-5 and TRBJ1-5; 7 bases are a match to TRBD1. This CDR3 contains 15 residues. V trimming: 6 bases; J trimming: 6 bases; junction bases outside the gene matches: 11. Germline V lookup: CDR1 MNHEY, CDR2 SVGAGI. CDR3 sequence (DNA): TGTGCCAGCAGATCCAAGAAAAACAGGGGTCAGCCCCAGCATTTT. It codes for CASRSKKNRGQPQHF.

A few counts support this clonotype. The V gene is TRBV19, the J gene TRBJ1-5; weak D call: TRBD1 (5 bases). The CDR3 loop spans 16 amino acids. Germline-derived CDR1 and CDR2 are LNHDA and SQIVND (reference sequence). V shed 4 bases and J shed 0 bases, with 13 bases lying between them. In nucleotides, the CDR3 is TGTGCCAGTAGTACACGACAGATTTATAGCAATCAGCCCCAGCATTTT. Its protein product is CASSTRQIYSNQPQHF.